The following is a T cell receptor beta chain sequence with its context. Its specificity is not known. This sample is part of a study of T cells in localized non-small cell lung cancer. Points from the study as a whole: Tumor showed lower T cell clonality than uninvolved adjacent lung, where it was highest. Adjacent lung had a median roughly 50 of the 100 largest tumor clones. Only one tumor region was sequenced, so heterogeneity remains possible.

Libraries were prepared by immunoSEQ multiplex PCR; TCRdb keeps only in-frame clonotypes and omits some of them. The sample records 70,000 to 90,000 clones, 80% being singletons. V was pared by 2 bases and J by 6 bases, with 15 bases of the junction left unmatched. Germline V gene sequence: CDR1 MGHDK, CDR2 SYGVNS. The CDR3 has 17 amino acids. The sample consisted of peripheral blood, taken before any cancer treatment. The chain couples TRBV25-1 to TRBJ2-5, with 7 bases aligning to TRBD2. This receptor was taken from a female donor over 55 with stage I lung adenocarcinoma. The CDR3 DNA reads TGTGCCAGCAGTGAAATTTCGTTTGGGAGGGCCGGTAAGACCCAGTACTTC. This sequence encodes CASSEISFGRAGKTQYF.